This passage covers 12 T cell receptor beta chains from one sample sequenced in a study of OX40 agonist ivuxolimab in advanced cancers. TCRdb's copy holds only in-frame clones and misses some; the assay was immunoSEQ multiplex PCR. Here the sample spans about 35,000 clones, around 70% being singletons. This sample comprised CD4+ or CD8+ T cells sorted from blood, obtained in a trial of the OX40 agonist ivuxolimab. The receptors derive from an adult with an advanced solid tumor such as melanoma, head and neck, liver or kidney cancer.

The chain joins TRBV18 to TRBJ1-2; TRBD1 is a possible D gene (6 bases). Germline V lookup: CDR1 KGHSH, CDR2 LQKENI. V shed 4 bases and J shed 4 bases, with 10 bases lying between them. The CDR3 runs 13 residues. This CDR3 reads CASSQEQGYGYTF. The CDR3, as DNA: TGTGCCAGCTCACAGGAACAGGGCTATGGCTACACCTTC. The entire variable domain, with the rest obtained from reference TRBV18 and TRBJ1-2, is as follows: NAGVMQNPRHLVRRRGQEARLRCSPMKGHSHVYWYRQLPEEGLKFMVYLQKENIIDESGMPKERFSAEFPKEGPSILRIQQVVRGDSAAYFCASSQEQGYGYTFGSGTRLTVV.

This chain connects TRBV19 to TRBJ1-1, with D perhaps TRBD1 (6 bases). V was clipped by 10 bases and J by 1 base, with 13 bases between them. This CDR3 region has 13 residues. CDR1 LNHDA and CDR2 SQIVND come from the germline V gene (reference sequence). The CDR3 sequence is CATQGHRNTEAFF. The CDR3 DNA reads TGTGCCACCCAGGGACACAGGAACACTGAAGCTTTCTTT.

This clone turned up a few times. CDR3 in DNA: TGTGCCAGCAGCCTCGGGACTAGCGGGGGGAGGACTGAGCAGTTCTTC. It yields the protein CASSLGTSGGRTEQFF. The genes are TRBV5-8 and TRBJ2-1, with 15 bases identical to TRBD2. Germline-derived CDR1 and CDR2 are SGHTS and YDEGEE. The CDR3 is made up of 16 amino acids. Trimming took 4 bases from V and 9 from J; bases not matched to a gene: 8.

The chain is built from TRBV11-2 and TRBJ2-3, with 11 bases aligning to TRBD2. Germline lookup yields CDR1 SGHAT and CDR2 FQNNGV. This CDR3 contains 15 residues. J was trimmed by 5 bases and V by 6 bases; bases with no gene match: 7. The chain's CDR3 is CASSRSGGAGDTQYF. In nucleotides, the CDR3 is TGTGCCAGCAGTCGTAGCGGGGGGGCTGGAGATACGCAGTATTTT.

J is TRBJ2-7 and V is TRBV27; D gene ambiguous. Germline V gives CDR1 MNHEY, CDR2 SMNVEV (reference sequence). The CDR3 is 13 residues long. The V gene lost 5 bases and the J gene lost 2 bases, with 10 bases spanning the gap. This CDR3 reads CASSPFGPYEQYF. The DNA for the CDR3 is TGTGCCAGCAGTCCTTTTGGCCCCTACGAGCAGTACTTC.

The V call is TRBV5-5, the J call TRBJ1-1; D is undetermined. V lost 4 bases to trimming and J lost 2 bases, with 12 bases between them. The germline gives CDR1 SGHKS, CDR2 YYEKEE (reference sequence). The CDR3 extends over 14 amino acids. The CDR3, as DNA: TGTGCCAGCAGCCCCGGACCGTCTAACACTGAAGCTTTCTTT. Translation: CASSPGPSNTEAFF.

The V and J genes are TRBV7-3 and TRBJ2-1, with no clear D. Germline CDR1 reads SGHTA; CDR2 reads FQGTGA. Trimming pared 3 bases from V and 6 bases from J, leaving 12 bases between. The CDR3 is 14 amino acids. The CDR3 here is CASSFRAGRNEQFF. CDR3 in DNA: TGTGCCAGCAGCTTCCGCGCCGGGCGCAATGAGCAGTTCTTC.

This clone was picked up a small number of times. V gene TRBV5-1 combines with J gene TRBJ2-3; D is undetermined. The CDR3 sequence is 14 residues long. The V gene's germline CDR1 is SGHRS and CDR2 YFSETQ. Between the trimmed V and J ends, which lost 0 bases and 3 bases, there was a span of 8 bases. CDR3 region: CASSLEQKTDTQYF. In DNA form, the CDR3 reads TGCGCCAGCAGCTTGGAACAGAAAACAGATACGCAGTATTTT.

The chain recombines TRBV7-3 with TRBJ2-7, with D tentatively TRBD1 (6 bases). This CDR3 is 14 amino acids long. The V end lost 5 bases, the J end lost 3 bases, and 14 bases lay between the germline ends. The V gene's germline CDR1 is SGHTA and CDR2 FQGTGA. This CDR3 is CASSPSRGNYEQYF. CDR3 in DNA: TGTGCCAGCAGCCCTAGTAGGGGGAACTACGAGCAGTACTTC.

The V and J genes are TRBV2 and TRBJ1-2; the D gene is possibly TRBD1 (6 bases). The length of the CDR3 is 12 residues. Germline CDR1 SNHLY, CDR2 FYNNEI. V shed 4 bases and J shed 7 bases, with 10 bases lying between them. The DNA of the CDR3 is TGTGCCAGCAGTGGAGGGGGGCCTGGCTACACCTTC. Translating gives CASSGGGPGYTF.

The V call is TRBV13, the J call TRBJ1-1; D gene unclear. This CDR3 contains 14 residues. The germline CDR1 and CDR2 sequences are PRHDT and FYEKMQ (reference sequence). The germline V and J ends were trimmed by 6 bases and 3 bases, with 14 bases remaining between them. The CDR3 spells CASSYFPVDTEAFF. CDR3 sequence (DNA): TGTGCCAGCAGTTACTTTCCCGTGGACACTGAAGCTTTCTTT.

The rearrangement joins TRBV6-5 to TRBJ1-2, with D unclear. The V end was cut by 0 bases, the J end by 10 bases, with 15 bases between. This CDR3 has 14 residues. Germline loops: CDR1 MNHEY, CDR2 SVGAGI. CDR3: CASSYSLHLQDYTF. The CDR3 DNA reads TGTGCCAGCAGTTACTCGCTGCACCTCCAGGACTACACCTTC.